Below, 27 T cell receptor beta chains from the same sample are listed, as sequenced in a study of cytomegalovirus exposure and HLA in healthy donors. It was with 60 Vbeta and 13 Jbeta primers that the PCR ran. The repertoire was sequenced with immunoSEQ multiplex PCR; TCRdb's copy has only in-frame clones and lacks some. The sample carries 150,000 to 200,000 clones, roughly 77% recorded once. Source material: PBMCs. The receptors originated from a woman in her forties or fifties in good health and CMV-seronegative.

The chain employs TRBV19 and TRBJ1-5; TRBD1 matches 7 bases. Germline V gene data show CDR1 as LNHDA and CDR2 as SQIVND (reference sequence). There are 14 residues in the CDR3. J was trimmed by 5 bases and V by 6 bases; bases with no gene match: 7. The CDR3 region has the DNA TGTGCCAGTAGCCCCCTAGACAGGGATCAGCCCCAGCATTTT. Protein: CASSPLDRDQPQHF. The whole variable domain, filled in from reference TRBV19 and TRBJ1-5, reads DGGITQSPKYLFRKEGQNVTLSCEQNLNHDAMYWYRQDPGQGLRLIYYSQIVNDFQKGDIAEGYSVSREKKESFPLTVTSAQKNPTAFYLCASSPLDRDQPQHFGDGTRLSIL.

This clone has a single count. It is likely a read error, because the conserved phenylalanine at the end of the CDR3 is missing. The DNA is left out, because the CDR3 cannot be placed on it with certainty; the CDR3 is given as TCRdb lists it. The V and J genes are TRBV12-5 and TRBJ1-1; the table's D call TRBD1 went unverified against the DNA. The germline gives CDR1 LGHNT, CDR2 FRNRAP. Including both end residues, the CDR3 is 15 amino acids long. The chain's CDR3 is CASGLVNYGSRQGLG.

This chain links TRBV29-1 with TRBJ1-2; D ambiguous. Germline V CDR1 and CDR2: SQVTM, ANQGSEA. The CDR3 covers 12 residues. V gave up 7 bases and J gave up 12 bases, with 21 bases separating them. In DNA form, the CDR3 reads TGCAGCGCCAGACATCCATCTACGAGGGACACCTTC. Translating gives CSARHPSTRDTF.

The chain has TRBV30 and TRBJ1-3, with D possibly matching TRBD1 (6 bases). V lost 0 bases to trimming and J lost 6 bases, with 12 bases between them. CDR3 size: 14 residues. Germline lookup yields CDR1 GTSNPN and CDR2 SVGIG (reference sequence). CDR3 sequence reads: CAWSVDSSLNTIYF. For the CDR3, the DNA is TGTGCCTGGAGTGTGGACAGCTCCCTAAACACCATATATTTT.

The J gene is TRBJ2-3, the V gene TRBV7-8; TRBD2 matches 11 bases. V trimming: 0 bases; J trimming: 2 bases; junction bases outside the gene matches: 4. In germline, CDR1 is SGHVS, CDR2 FQNEAQ. The CDR3 sequence is 17 residues long. Here the CDR3 DNA reads TGTGCCAGCAGCTTAGCGCGACTAGCGGGATACACAGATACGCAGTATTTT. Protein sequence: CASSLARLAGYTDTQYF.

The chain joins TRBV6-1 to TRBJ2-7; 8 bases map to TRBD2. Trimming at V came to 2 bases and at J to 6 bases, leaving 3 bases not matched to a gene. The CDR3 consists of 13 residues. Per germline, CDR1 MNHNS and CDR2 SASEGT. CDR3 amino acids: CASSESGSLEQYF. The CDR3 DNA reads as TGTGCCAGCAGTGAAAGCGGGAGTCTCGAGCAGTACTTC.

This sequence joins TRBV5-1 and TRBJ2-1, with 13 bases matching TRBD2. The CDR3 loop spans 16 amino acids. J lost 6 bases, V lost 2 bases, and 5 bases had no gene match. The germline gives CDR1 SGHRS, CDR2 YFSETQ. CDR3: CASSLPRTSGGNEQFF. The CDR3, as DNA: TGCGCCAGCAGCTTACCCCGGACTAGCGGGGGCAATGAGCAGTTCTTC.

Here the CDR3 DNA reads TGTGCCTGGAGTGCTTCGGGTGAAGCTTTCTTT. Translated: CAWSASGEAFF. This sequence joins TRBV30 and TRBJ1-1; D is uncertain. V was shortened by 1 base and J by 7 bases, with 7 bases between the two germline ends. The CDR3 consists of 11 residues. Per the germline V gene, CDR1 is GTSNPN and CDR2 is SVGIG (reference sequence).

This rearrangement joins TRBV7-2 to TRBJ2-1; D is uncertain. V lost 1 base to trimming and J lost 3 bases, with 4 bases between them. The CDR3 contains 13 residues. Germline V CDR1 and CDR2: SGHTA, FQGNSA. The CDR3 DNA sequence: TGTGCCAGCAGCTTAGTCGGCTACAATGAGCAGTTCTTC. Protein: CASSLVGYNEQFF.

As concerns this clone: Compared with germline, one end of the junction differs, possibly owing to a read error. V is TRBV6-1 and J is TRBJ1-4; the D is unclear. CDR3 length: 15 amino acids. Germline CDR1 reads MNHNS; CDR2 reads SASEGT. CDR3 in amino acids: CASREDTTTNEKLFF. The CDR3 nucleotides are TGTGCCAGCAGGGAAGACACCACAACTAATGAAAAACTGTTTTTT.

In nucleotides, the CDR3 is TGTGCCAGCTCACCAGACCAGGGGACAAACACTGAAGCTTTCTTT. Encoded protein: CASSPDQGTNTEAFF. The chain carries TRBV18 and TRBJ1-1, with D possibly matching TRBD1 (6 bases). With 2 bases removed from V and 2 bases from J, the gap between germline ends came to 12 bases. Germline-derived CDR1 and CDR2 are KGHSH and LQKENI. This CDR3 is 15 amino acids long.

This clone was detected only once. The chain uses TRBV18 and TRBJ2-5; 12 nucleotides agree with TRBD2. The ends lost 1 base at V and 5 bases at J; junction bases unmatched: 5. The CDR3 has 16 residues. Germline CDR1 KGHSH, CDR2 LQKENI. CDR3 residues: CASSPLGLAGRETQYF. The DNA for the CDR3 is TGTGCCAGCTCACCACTGGGACTAGCGGGCAGGGAGACCCAGTACTTC.

This chain uses TRBV14 with TRBJ1-2; no firm D call. V shed 3 bases and J shed 4 bases, with 15 bases lying between them. The CDR3 is made up of 15 amino acids. CDR1 and CDR2 (germline): SGHDN, FVKESK. CDR3 nucleotide sequence: TGTGCCAGCAGCCACCAGGCTTCACCTCCCTATGGCTACACCTTC. Its translation is CASSHQASPPYGYTF.

Concerning this clone itself: The sample holds other DNA sequences that translate to the same CDR3. The chain employs TRBV9 and TRBJ1-5, with D perhaps matching TRBD1 (5 bases). V lost 1 base and J 4 bases, leaving 12 bases between the germline ends. The V gene's germline CDR1 is SGDLS and CDR2 YYNGEE. The CDR3 covers 15 residues. In DNA form, the CDR3 reads TGTGCCAGCAGCGTATCCGGGGGTGTGAATCAGCCCCAGCATTTT. It translates to CASSVSGGVNQPQHF.

This clone was seen a handful of times. The chain combines TRBV2 with TRBJ1-1, with a possible D match to TRBD1 (6 bases). Trimming took off 4 bases at V and 1 base at J, with 7 bases between the two ends. This CDR3 spans 13 amino acids. CDR1 SNHLY and CDR2 FYNNEI come from the germline V gene. In nucleotides, the CDR3 is TGTGCCAGCAGTGTGGGACAGAACACTGAAGCTTTCTTT. The encoded protein is CASSVGQNTEAFF.

This clone was detected a few times. V usage is TRBV27 and J usage is TRBJ1-1; 7 bases are a match to TRBD1. Germline lookup yields CDR1 MNHEY and CDR2 SMNVEV (reference sequence). With 4 bases clipped from V and 4 bases from J, the junction kept 3 bases outside the gene matches. CDR3 length: 13 residues. CDR3 sequence (DNA): TGTGCCAGCAGTTGGGCAGGGGGCACTGAAGCTTTCTTT. Translating gives CASSWAGGTEAFF.

There are a few counts of this clone. The sample has other DNA sequences that encode this CDR3 too. V and J are TRBV5-1 and TRBJ1-1, with 7 positions matching TRBD1. With 1 base clipped from V and 1 base from J, the junction kept 1 base outside the gene matches. Germline CDR1 is SGHRS and CDR2 is YFSETQ. CDR3 length: 14 amino acids. The CDR3 protein is CASSLRQGNTEAFF. The CDR3 DNA is TGCGCCAGCAGCTTGAGACAGGGGAACACTGAAGCTTTCTTT.

V gene TRBV21-1 combines with J gene TRBJ1-4; the DNA was not compared with TRBD1, the D call given in the table. TRBV21-1 is a pseudogene. The CDR3 loop spans 15 amino acids. In nucleotides, the CDR3 is TGTGCCAGCCCTAAGACCGGGACAGGGGACGAAAAACTGTTTTTT. Translation gives CASPKTGTGDEKLFF.

The rearrangement joins TRBV5-6 to TRBJ2-3, with TRBD2 identical over 9 bases. CDR3 length: 19 residues. CDR1 and CDR2 from the germline V gene are SGHDT and YYEEEE. The J segment lost 1 base and the V segment lost 0 bases, leaving 12 bases of the junction unmatched. DNA for the CDR3: TGTGCCAGCAGCTTGGCTTCAAAAGGATGGACTAGCGGCACAGATACGCAGTATTTT. Translating it yields CASSLASKGWTSGTDTQYF.

J is TRBJ1-3 and V is TRBV9, with D possibly matching TRBD1 (6 bases). V was shortened by 3 bases and J by 4 bases, with 17 bases between the two germline ends. The length of the CDR3 is 16 residues. The germline V gene has CDR1 SGDLS and CDR2 YYNGEE. CDR3 bases: TGTGCCAGCAGCGCTACGGACAGAGTATTCGGAAACACCATATATTTT. As protein: CASSATDRVFGNTIYF.

The chain carries TRBV7-2 and TRBJ2-1, with 12 bases aligning to TRBD2. Trimming at V came to 2 bases and at J to 6 bases, leaving 2 bases not matched to a gene. The CDR3 runs 15 residues. CDR1 SGHTA and CDR2 FQGNSA come from the germline V gene. The DNA of the CDR3 is TGTGCCAGCAGCTTAAAACTAGCGGGAGGCAATGAGCAGTTCTTC. This codes for CASSLKLAGGNEQFF.

V gene TRBV9 combines with J gene TRBJ1-6; 10 bases agree with TRBD1. The ends lost 5 bases at V and 5 bases at J; junction bases unmatched: 7. CDR1 and CDR2 from the germline V gene are SGDLS and YYNGEE. This CDR3 is built from 16 residues. CDR3 amino acids: CASRVSGTGDNSPLHF. Here the CDR3 DNA reads TGTGCCAGCAGAGTTTCCGGGACAGGGGATAATTCACCCCTCCACTTT.

The gene calls are TRBV23-1 and TRBJ2-4, with TRBD2 identical over 10 bases. TRBV23-1 is noted as an ORF with a role that remains uncertain. The CDR3 is made up of 24 amino acids. V was pared by 4 bases and J by 0 bases, with 27 bases of the junction left unmatched. The CDR3 nucleotides read TGCGCCAGCAGTCTGACACCATTTCCTTTACAGGGACTAGCGAACACTCTAGCCAAAAACATTCAGTACTTC. Translated: CASSLTPFPLQGLANTLAKNIQYF.

This clone has just one count. V is TRBV4-3 and J is TRBJ2-7, with D maybe TRBD1 (6 bases). The length of the CDR3 is 17 residues. CDR1 and CDR2 (germline): LGHNA, YSLEER. The ends were cut back, 1 base at V and 1 base at J, with 17 bases in the middle. CDR3 in amino acids: CASSQVGPDRRSYEQYF. In nucleotides, the CDR3 is TGCGCCAGCAGCCAAGTAGGACCAGACAGGAGATCCTACGAGCAGTACTTC.

A few counts support this clone. CDR3 loop: CASSQVGGSTGELFF. The CDR3 DNA reads TGCGCCAGCAGCCAAGTAGGGGGTAGCACCGGGGAGCTGTTTTTT. The rearrangement links TRBV4-1 to TRBJ2-2; TRBD1 might be the D (6 bases). V dropped 1 base and J dropped 4 bases, with 10 bases sitting between them. CDR3 length equals 15 residues. Germline V gene lookup returns CDR1 MGHRA and CDR2 YSYEKL.

V gene TRBV4-2 combines with J gene TRBJ1-5, with 9 bases identical to TRBD1. CDR3 length: 15 amino acids. With V trimmed by 2 bases and J by 5 bases, 4 bases remained unmatched. Looked up from germline, CDR1 is LGHNA and CDR2 is YNFKEQ. In nucleotides, the CDR3 is TGTGCCAGCAGCCAAACAGGGGGCGCATATCAGCCCCAGCATTTT. Protein sequence: CASSQTGGAYQPQHF.

This clone turned up a few times. The rearrangement joins TRBV6-6 to TRBJ2-4; TRBD2 might be the D (5 bases). The ends were cut back, 6 bases at V and 4 bases at J, with 16 bases in the middle. The germline V gene has CDR1 MNHNY and CDR2 SVGAGI (reference sequence). The CDR3 loop spans 15 amino acids. CDR3 in DNA: TGTGCCAGCAGCCCTATGGAGGCTAGGAAAAACATTCAGTACTTC. This encodes CASSPMEARKNIQYF.